The clone carrying this TCR beta chain has a count of ten or more. Its antigen is not known. This sample is part of a study of T cell repertoires in cytomegalovirus infection. At the level of the study: Recently described HLA-C-restricted plus well-studied HLA-B-restricted CMV epitopes were used.

TCRdb itself ran the reads through MiXCR, one entry per CDR3 protein. This sample has fewer than 900,000 distinct CDR3 sequences, with 25% to 30% found just once. Study-level findings and limits: Dominating the ex vivo response were TCR beta clonotypes that were CMV-specific and HLA-C-restricted.

The sequence came from a human donor in good health (CMV status not recorded). Some clones in this sample may be carry-over from other donors' samples. The sequenced sample was cultured CD8+ T cells from PBMCs, obtained from culture after CMV antigen stimulation.

The CDR3 is CAISESGQPQHF. CDR3 bases: TGTGCCATCAGTGAGTCTGGTCAGCCCCAGCATTTT. This chain joins TRBV10-3 and TRBJ1-5; D not resolved. The germline V and J ends were trimmed by 0 bases and 6 bases, with 3 bases remaining between them. The germline gives CDR1 ENHRY, CDR2 SYGVKD. CDR3 size: 12 residues.